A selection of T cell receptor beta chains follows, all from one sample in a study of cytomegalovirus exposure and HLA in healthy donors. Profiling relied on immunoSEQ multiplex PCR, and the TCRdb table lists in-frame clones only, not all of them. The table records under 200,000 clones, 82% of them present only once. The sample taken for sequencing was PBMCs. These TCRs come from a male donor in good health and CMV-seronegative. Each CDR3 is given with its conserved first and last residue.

CSVAPSRDSSYEQYF | TRBV29-1
CASGLPSKGRPMNTEAFF | TRBV12-5
CASSQAGGTDTQYF | TRBV4-3
CASSTPRSVGGKLFF | TRBV11-2
CASRLGSPWGDRPYGYTF | TRBV12-2
CASSLVAARESPLHF | TRBV5-5
CASTRQAGPNTGELFF | TRBV19
CATLSPPYEQYF | TRBV28
CSAQAGTSPWNEQFF | TRBV29-1
CASSEAGTSGGIEQYF | TRBV2
CASSLTGTNEKLFF | TRBV5-1
CASSVYGPATSGNTIYF | TRBV9
CASSANGLAGFNEQFF | TRBV2
CASSVALNYGYTF | TRBV9
CASSVDQNYEQYF | TRBV5-4
CASSSPVIREDPYEQYF | TRBV7-2
CSSRYGTDSNQPQHF | TRBV7-9
CASSGTGTSISYEQYF | TRBV5-1